These T cell receptor delta chains were read from a single sample in a study of γδ T cells in repeated Plasmodium falciparum infection. TCRdb ran CATT on the multiplex PCR reads. The repertoire holds roughly 93,000 delta-chain clones, with approximately 1.4% as singletons. Sequenced input: gamma-delta T cells from blood. Every receptor here comes from a pool of human donors (malaria-infected and uninfected, not separated). Both conserved end residues are part of each CDR3. A D gene is named only where the DNA matches it firmly. Each size is how often the clone was seen (once, few, many) or a class if it is expanded.

>TRDJ1|TRDV1|NA|many
TGTGCTCTTGGGGTATTGCCTTCCGACGCACTTCGGGACAAACTCATCTTT
CALGVLPSDALRDKLIF
>TRDJ1|TRDV2|TRDD3|medium-sized
TGTGCCTGTGACACTCCTCTTTTACTGGGGGATACTACCGATAAACTCATCTTT
CACDTPLLLGDTTDKLIF
>TRDJ2|TRDV1|NA|many
TGTGCTCTTGGGATCTTTCCTACTAGCTACTGGGCCCCTTTGACAGCACAACTCTTCTTT
CALGIFPTSYWAPLTAQLFF
>TRDJ1|TRDV1|NA|many
TGTGCTCTTGGGTATCCTTCCGTGGGATTCACATATGGCCCCACCGATAAACTCATCTTT
CALGYPSVGFTYGPTDKLIF
>TRDJ1|TRDV3|NA|many
TGTGCCCTGGCCTTCCTACAAAACTGGGGGACGACCACCGATAAACTCATCTTT
CALAFLQNWGTTTDKLIF
>TRDJ1|TRDV1|TRDD3|many
TGTGCTCTTGGGGAAGTTCTCCGGGACTGGGGGATACTCACTTACACCGATAAACTCATCTTT
CALGEVLRDWGILTYTDKLIF
>TRDJ1|TRDV1|NA|many
TGTGCTCTTGGGGAACTTCCTACCCGGGTGTACTCCGATAAACTCATCTTT
CALGELPTRVYSDKLIF
>TRDJ1|TRDV1|TRDD3|many
TGTGCTCTTGGGGTCCAGCCGTTTCCAGTCCGAGTACTGGGGGATCAGGACCAACGGGTCGATAAACTCATCTTT
CALGVQPFPVRVLGDQDQRVDKLIF
>TRDJ1|TRDV1|TRDD3|many
TGTGCTCTTGGGGAACTTTTTAGGGGGGATACGCTTAACACCGATAAACTCATCTTT
CALGELFRGDTLNTDKLIF
>TRDJ1|TRDV1|TRDD3|many
TGTGCTCTTGGGGACCACTTAGTCCTTGCACTGGGGGAAATGGTGTGGGCATACACCGATAAACTCATCTTT
CALGDHLVLALGEMVWAYTDKLIF
>TRDJ1|TRDV2|TRDD3|many
TGTGCCTGTGTCGCTTTACTGGGGGGTTACACCGATAAACTCATCTTT
CACVALLGGYTDKLIF
>TRDJ1|TRDV1|TRDD3|many
TGTGCTCTTGGGGAGAGTTACTGGGGGATAAATGTCTTATACACCGATAAACTCATCTTT
CALGESYWGINVLYTDKLIF
>TRDJ1|TRDV2|NA|medium-sized
TGTGCCTGTGACGTGGTGGGGGGCCAAGGCGATAAACTCATCTTT
CACDVVGGQGDKLIF
>TRDJ1|TRDV2|TRDD3|many
TGTGCCTGTGACACCGGGTACTGGGGGCATCGAGATACCGATAAACTCATCTTT
CACDTGYWGHRDTDKLIF
>TRDJ1|TRDV1|TRDD3|many
TGTGCTCTTGGGATCCGCCCGTCCTTACTGGGGGACGTCGATAAACTCATCTTT
CALGIRPSLLGDVDKLIF
>TRDJ1|TRDV2|TRDD3|medium-sized
TGTGCCTGTGACACCCTCGGGGAACTGGGGGATACGGGTCGGACGCTCATCTTT
CACDTLGELGDTGRTLIF
>TRDJ1|TRDV1|NA|many
TGTGCTCTTGGGGTCCGCAGGGGCCTTTCCACCGATAAACTCATCTTT
CALGVRRGLSTDKLIF